The rows below give T cell receptor beta chains drawn from one sample of a study of chemoradiotherapy in HPV16-positive cancers. Some clones are missing from TCRdb's copy, which holds only in-frame ones; the method was immunoSEQ multiplex PCR. The table records about 32,000 clones, more than 70% of them present only once. The sequencing used blood, collected from a patient who underwent chemoradiotherapy. These TCRs come from a human donor with HPV-associated anogenital cancer. Both conserved end residues are part of each CDR3. A D gene is named only where the DNA matches it firmly. Rows may omit the clone size; those that give it use once, few, many or a size class.

J gene	D gene	V gene	clone size	CDR3 DNA	CDR3 protein
TRBJ1-1	TRBD1	TRBV29-1	-	TGCAGCGTTGAACCTAGACAGGGAGGGAACACTGAAGCTTTCTTT	CSVEPRQGGNTEAFF
TRBJ2-3	TRBD1	TRBV11-2	-	TGTGCCAGCAGCTTAATGACAGGGGGCTTCTCAGATACGCAGTATTTT	CASSLMTGGFSDTQYF
TRBJ2-4	-	TRBV5-8	once	TGTGCCAGCAGCTTGGTCGGGACACCCAAAAACATTCAGTACTTC	CASSLVGTPKNIQYF
TRBJ1-2	-	TRBV2	once	TGTGCCAGCAGCCTGACAGGACTTAACTATGGCTACACCTTC	CASSLTGLNYGYTF
TRBJ2-1	-	TRBV6-5	-	TGTGCCAGCAGTTACTCTGGGGGAGGTGAGTTCTTC	CASSYSGGGEFF
TRBJ2-1	-	TRBV14	-	TGTGCCAGCAGCCAAAGCCGGGGGACCACCTACAATGAGCAGTTCTTC	CASSQSRGTTYNEQFF
TRBJ1-2	-	TRBV7-9	-	TGTGCCAGCACCTTATTAGGGGACATAGTTCGGGATGGCTACACCTTC	CASTLLGDIVRDGYTF
TRBJ2-7	-	TRBV11-2	-	TGTGCCAGCAGCTTAGTAGGGGGTGCAAATACCTTCTACGAGCAGTACTTC	CASSLVGGANTFYEQYF
TRBJ1-2	-	TRBV5-4	-	TGTGCCAGCAGCTTAGAGGGGACCTTTGGATTC	CASSLEGTFGF
TRBJ2-7	-	TRBV10-1	-	TGCGCCAGCAATCCTCGGGGCTCCTACGAGCAGTACTTC	CASNPRGSYEQYF
TRBJ1-2	-	TRBV21-1	once	TGTGCCAGCAGCAAATGGCGATTCTATTGGGGGCCGGGGTGCTATGGCTACACCTTC	CASSKWRFYWGPGCYGYTF
TRBJ1-2	TRBD1	TRBV6-7	-	TGTGCCAGCAATAGATCGTGGGACAGCCGAGCGAGGGTGAAGGGCTACACCTTC	CASNRSWDSRARVKGYTF
TRBJ1-5	-	TRBV30	-	TGTGCCTGGAGTAACAGCTTTAGCAATCAGCCCCAGCATTTT	CAWSNSFSNQPQHF
TRBJ1-1	TRBD1	TRBV7-2	once	TGTGCCAGCAGCTTAGCATTGGGACAGCGGAACACTGAAGCTTTCTTT	CASSLALGQRNTEAFF
TRBJ1-1	-	TRBV4-1	-	TGCGCCAGCAGCCAAGAGAGGGGGGGCACGGCTTTCTTT	CASSQERGGTAFF
TRBJ1-1	-	TRBV4-1	-	TGCGCCAGCAGCCAAGTAGGTAGGGAAGGAACTGAAGCTTTCTTT	CASSQVGREGTEAFF
TRBJ1-2	-	TRBV6-1	-	TGTGCCAGCAGTGAGGCAGGGAATGCCCTCTATGGCTACACCTTC	CASSEAGNALYGYTF
TRBJ2-1	-	TRBV27	-	TGTGCCAGCAGCAACGGCGGACTACTGTCTGAGCAGTTCTTC	CASSNGGLLSEQFF
TRBJ2-1	TRBD2	TRBV18	-	TGTGCCAGCTCACCTCGGGGGGAGGGCGCGTCCTACAATGAGCAGTTCTTC	CASSPRGEGASYNEQFF
TRBJ2-1	-	TRBV10-1	-	TGCGCCAGCAGTCGAAATTCCCACAATGAGCAGTTCTTC	CASSRNSHNEQFF
TRBJ1-1	-	TRBV10-3	-	TGTGCCATCAGTGGGACAGCAACTGAAGCTTTCTTT	CAISGTATEAFF
TRBJ2-7	-	TRBV9	-	TGTGCCAGCAGCGTGTCTCCGGGACTGGCCTACGAGCAGTACTTC	CASSVSPGLAYEQYF
TRBJ2-7	TRBD1	TRBV5-1	-	TGCGCCAGCAGCCCGCTAGGCTGGACAGGGGCTTCCTACGAGCAGTACTTC	CASSPLGWTGASYEQYF
TRBJ2-1	TRBD2	TRBV7-2	-	TGTGCCAGCAGCCCGGAGGGAGCGGGGGGGCATAGTGAGCAGTTCTTC	CASSPEGAGGHSEQFF
TRBJ2-6	-	TRBV2	-	TGTGCCAGCAGGCCGGATGGGGCCAACGTCCTGACTTTC	CASRPDGANVLTF
TRBJ1-1	-	TRBV19	-	TGTGCCAGTAGTGGGTCCAGGGGAGCGGCTGAAGCTTTCTTT	CASSGSRGAAEAFF
TRBJ2-7	-	TRBV5-1	few	TGCGCCAGCAGCTTGACAGGGAGGGGAGACGAGCAGTACTTC	CASSLTGRGDEQYF
TRBJ2-6	TRBD2	TRBV7-9	medium-sized	TGTGCCTCCTCCTCGGCAGCGGGAGCGGTTGGGGCCAACGTCCTGACTTTC	CASSSAAGAVGANVLTF
TRBJ2-7	TRBD1	TRBV4-1	-	TGCGCCAGCAGCCAAGGGGCAGGGGGCGAATACGAGCAGTACTTC	CASSQGAGGEYEQYF
TRBJ2-7	TRBD2	TRBV5-6	-	TGTGCCAGCAGCTTCTCCGGACTAGCGGGAGCCTACGAGCAGTACTTC	CASSFSGLAGAYEQYF
TRBJ2-1	TRBD2	TRBV18	-	TGTGCCAGCTCACCAAAGTCTGCGGGGGGGCCGGAGAATGAGCAGTTCTTC	CASSPKSAGGPENEQFF
TRBJ2-7	-	TRBV29-1	-	TGCAGCGTTGCCCTGCAGGCATCCTACGAGCAGTACTTC	CSVALQASYEQYF
TRBJ2-7	-	TRBV6-1	few	TGTGCCAGCAGTGAAGGGGGTAGCTCCTACGAGCAGTACTTC	CASSEGGSSYEQYF
TRBJ1-2	TRBD1	TRBV19	-	TGTGCCAGTAGTGCGTCTCGGGACAGCTATGGCTACACCTTC	CASSASRDSYGYTF
TRBJ2-5	TRBD1	TRBV2	-	TGTGCCAGCAGTCCTGAGCTTGACAGGGGCGCGTACTTC	CASSPELDRGAYF
TRBJ1-1	TRBD1	TRBV11-2	once	TGTGCCAGCAGCGCGCCCCACAGGGGGAACACTGAAGCTTTCTTT	CASSAPHRGNTEAFF
TRBJ1-4	-	TRBV15	few	TGTGCCACCAGCCAGGCCGGGGGTGGTGAAAAACTGTTTTTT	CATSQAGGGEKLFF
TRBJ1-1	TRBD1	TRBV7-9	-	TGTGCCAGCAGCTTAGATAGGGGGCGAAACCCTGAAGCTTTCTTT	CASSLDRGRNPEAFF
TRBJ2-1	-	TRBV6-4	-	TGTGCCAGCAGTGATGAGGCTAGTGGTGGTAACAATGAGCAGTTCTTC	CASSDEASGGNNEQFF
TRBJ2-3	TRBD2	TRBV4-1	-	TGCGCCAGCAGCCAAGGGGGTGTTCTAGCGGAATTAGGTGGTGCAGATACGCAGTATTTT	CASSQGGVLAELGGADTQYF
TRBJ1-4	-	TRBV9	few	TGTGCCAGCAGCGTAGGGATGAAGAGGGGGGGTGAAAAACTGTTTTTT	CASSVGMKRGGEKLFF
TRBJ2-1	-	TRBV20-1	-	TGCGGCCCAGCATTTCAAGATGAGCAGTTCTTC	CGPAFQDEQFF
TRBJ2-3	-	TRBV7-9	-	TGTGCCAGACATATCACAGATACGCAGTATTTT	CARHITDTQYF